This T cell receptor beta chain stems from a study of tumor-infiltrating lymphocytes in glioblastoma multiforme. TCR beta libraries were built from RNA through three nested multiplex PCR rounds using modified ARM-PCR. Via MiXCR, TCRdb re-called the multiplex PCR reads, giving one row per CDR3 protein. This table has more than 10,000 distinct CDR3 sequences, about three quarters appearing once. Findings and caveats of the study: The T cells in this sample were not sorted into functional subsets.

The CDR3 has 14 amino acids. Per the germline V gene, CDR1 is SGHAT and CDR2 is FQDESV (reference sequence). Notes on this clonotype: Its antigen remains unidentified. At one end, the junction sequence differs from germline, possibly due to a read error.

The sample comprised brain tumor tissue. The chain carries TRBV11-1 and TRBJ1-1, with a possible D match to TRBD1 (5 bases). This clonotype was obtained from a male donor with glioblastoma. The CDR3 bases are TGTGCCAGAAGCTTAGAGGAGTGTGACAGCGAGGCCTTCTTT. Its protein product is CARSLEECDSEAFF.